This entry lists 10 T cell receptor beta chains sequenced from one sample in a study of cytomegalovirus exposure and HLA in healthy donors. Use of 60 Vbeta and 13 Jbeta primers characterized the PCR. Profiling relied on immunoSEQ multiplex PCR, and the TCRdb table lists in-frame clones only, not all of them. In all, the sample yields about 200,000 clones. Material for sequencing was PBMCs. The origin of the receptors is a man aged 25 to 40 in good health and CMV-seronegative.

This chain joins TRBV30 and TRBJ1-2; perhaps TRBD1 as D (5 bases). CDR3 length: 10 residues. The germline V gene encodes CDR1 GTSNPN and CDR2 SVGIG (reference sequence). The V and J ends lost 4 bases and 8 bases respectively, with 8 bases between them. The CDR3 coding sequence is TGTGCCTGGAACGGGGGAGGCTACACCTTC. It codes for CAWNGGGYTF.

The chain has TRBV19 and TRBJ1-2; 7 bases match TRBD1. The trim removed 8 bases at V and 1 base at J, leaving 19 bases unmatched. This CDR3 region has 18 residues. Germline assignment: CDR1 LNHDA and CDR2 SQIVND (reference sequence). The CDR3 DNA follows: TGTGCCAGTCGCCTGGGGACAGCGAGTCGACCCGATAACTATGGCTACACCTTC. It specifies CASRLGTASRPDNYGYTF. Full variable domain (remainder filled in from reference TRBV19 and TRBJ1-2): DGGITQSPKYLFRKEGQNVTLSCEQNLNHDAMYWYRQDPGQGLRLIYYSQIVNDFQKGDIAEGYSVSREKKESFPLTVTSAQKNPTAFYLCASRLGTASRPDNYGYTFGSGTRLTVV.

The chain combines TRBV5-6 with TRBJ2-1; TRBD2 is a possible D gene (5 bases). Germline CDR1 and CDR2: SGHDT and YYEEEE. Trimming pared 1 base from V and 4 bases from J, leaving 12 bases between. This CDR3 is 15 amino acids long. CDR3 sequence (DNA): TGTGCCAGCAGCTTGCGGGAAAAATCGTACAATGAGCAGTTCTTC. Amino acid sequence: CASSLREKSYNEQFF.

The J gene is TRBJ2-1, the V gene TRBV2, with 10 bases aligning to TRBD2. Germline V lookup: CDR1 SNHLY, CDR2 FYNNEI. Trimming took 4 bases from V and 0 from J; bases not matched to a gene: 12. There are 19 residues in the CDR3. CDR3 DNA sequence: TGTGCCAGCAGTGTCGAGGGGCCTAGCGGGAGAGGCTCCTACAATGAGCAGTTCTTC. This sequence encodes CASSVEGPSGRGSYNEQFF.

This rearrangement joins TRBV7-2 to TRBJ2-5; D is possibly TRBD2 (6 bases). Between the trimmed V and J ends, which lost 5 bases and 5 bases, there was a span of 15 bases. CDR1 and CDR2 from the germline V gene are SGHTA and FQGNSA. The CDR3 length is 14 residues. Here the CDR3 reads CASSLGLVGETQYF. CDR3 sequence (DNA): TGTGCCAGCAGCCTGGGACTGGTGGGGGAGACCCAGTACTTC.

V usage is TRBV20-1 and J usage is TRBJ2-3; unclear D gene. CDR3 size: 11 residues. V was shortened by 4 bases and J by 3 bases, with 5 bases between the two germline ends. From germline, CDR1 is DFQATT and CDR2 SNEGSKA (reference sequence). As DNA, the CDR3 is TGCAGTGCTACTAGGACAGATACGCAGTATTTT. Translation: CSATRTDTQYF.

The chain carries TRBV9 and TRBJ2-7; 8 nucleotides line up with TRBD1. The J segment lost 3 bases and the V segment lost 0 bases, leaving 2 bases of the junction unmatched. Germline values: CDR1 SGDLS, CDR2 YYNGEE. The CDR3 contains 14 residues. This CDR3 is CASSVGDRGYEQYF. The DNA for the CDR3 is TGTGCCAGCAGCGTAGGCGACAGGGGCTACGAGCAGTACTTC. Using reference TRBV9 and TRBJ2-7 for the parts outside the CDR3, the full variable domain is DSGVTQTPKHLITATGQRVTLRCSPRSGDLSVYWYQQSLDQGLQFLIQYYNGEERAKGNILERFSAQQFPDLHSELNLSSLELGDSALYFCASSVGDRGYEQYFGPGTRLTVT.

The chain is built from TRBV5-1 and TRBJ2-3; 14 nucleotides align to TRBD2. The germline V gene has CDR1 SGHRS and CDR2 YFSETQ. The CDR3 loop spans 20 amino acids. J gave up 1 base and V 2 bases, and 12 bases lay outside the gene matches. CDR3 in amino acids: CASSFPLPGLAGEGTDTQYF. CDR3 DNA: TGCGCCAGCAGCTTCCCTTTACCGGGACTAGCGGGAGAGGGCACAGATACGCAGTATTTT.

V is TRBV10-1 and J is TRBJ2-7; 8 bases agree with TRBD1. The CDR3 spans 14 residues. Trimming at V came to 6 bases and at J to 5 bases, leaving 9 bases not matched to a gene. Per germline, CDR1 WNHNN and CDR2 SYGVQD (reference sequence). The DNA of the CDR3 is TGCGCCAGCAGCTCTTGGACAGGGACCCACGAGCAGTACTTC. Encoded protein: CASSSWTGTHEQYF.

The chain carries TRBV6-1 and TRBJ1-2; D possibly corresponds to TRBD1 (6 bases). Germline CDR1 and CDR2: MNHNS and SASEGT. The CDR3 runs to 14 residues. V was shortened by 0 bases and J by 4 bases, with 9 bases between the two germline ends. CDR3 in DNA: TGTGCCAGCAGTGAAGCGGGACAAGCCTATGGCTACACCTTC. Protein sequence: CASSEAGQAYGYTF.